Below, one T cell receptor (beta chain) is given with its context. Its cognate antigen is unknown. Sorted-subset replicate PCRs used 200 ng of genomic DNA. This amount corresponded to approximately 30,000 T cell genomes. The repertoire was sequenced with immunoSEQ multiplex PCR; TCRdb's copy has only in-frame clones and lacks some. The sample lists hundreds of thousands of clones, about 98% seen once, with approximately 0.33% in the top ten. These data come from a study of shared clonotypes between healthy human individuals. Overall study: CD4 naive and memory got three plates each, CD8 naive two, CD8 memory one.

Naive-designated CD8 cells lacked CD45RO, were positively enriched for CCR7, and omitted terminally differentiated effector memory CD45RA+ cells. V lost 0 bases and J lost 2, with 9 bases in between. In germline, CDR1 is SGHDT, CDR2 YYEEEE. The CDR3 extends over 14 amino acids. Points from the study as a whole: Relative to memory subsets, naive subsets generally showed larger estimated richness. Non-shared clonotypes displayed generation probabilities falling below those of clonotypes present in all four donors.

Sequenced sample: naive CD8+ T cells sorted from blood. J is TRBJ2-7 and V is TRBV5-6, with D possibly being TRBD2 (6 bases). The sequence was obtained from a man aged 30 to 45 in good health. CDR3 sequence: CASSLGGGTYEQYF. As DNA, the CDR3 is TGTGCCAGCAGCTTGGGGGGCGGGACCTACGAGCAGTACTTC.